The following is a T cell receptor beta chain sequence with its context. The table came from immunoSEQ multiplex PCR; TCRdb's copy has only in-frame clones and leaves some out. The sample contains around 77,000 clones, approximately 90% of which appear only once. Trimming stripped 8 bases from V and 5 bases from J, with 10 bases between. Germline values: CDR1 MNHEY, CDR2 SVGAGI. The CDR3 has 13 residues. The source of the sample is a study of blood T cell repertoires in COVID-19. For the study at large: Whether acute or convalescent, the COVID-19 samples came from the United States, Italy and Spain.

The specimen was peripheral blood. The rearrangement joins TRBV6-5 to TRBJ1-6, with D possibly matching TRBD1 (5 bases). The clonotype was recovered from a man between 65 and 85 years old with active or convalescent COVID-19. CDR3 sequence (DNA): TGTGCCAGCTACAGGCAAAATAATTCACCCCTCCACTTT. This translates into CASYRQNNSPLHF.